This T cell receptor beta chain was identified in a study of blood T cell repertoires in COVID-19. Study context: The samples span acute and convalescent COVID-19 from the United States, Italy and Spain. The cDNA or gDNA used as material had been derived from T cells, B-cell-depleted T cells, or PBMCs.

CDR1 is SGHTA and CDR2 is FQGTGA in the germline V gene. This CDR3 region has 16 residues. V gave up 5 bases and J gave up 3 bases; unmatched junction bases: 10. Per the study methods: Reference gene primers were amplified, and this amplification served to estimate nucleated cell counts. Measured with immunoSEQ multiplex PCR; TCRdb has only the in-frame clones, and not every one. That table furnishes V, J and clone size, whereas the DNA furnished D and trimming. This sample has approximately 470,000 clones, with 87% found just once. Sequenced sample: PBMCs or T cells enriched from blood (not recorded which). The TCR sequence derives from a woman between 18 and 29 years old who had recovered from COVID-19. The chain joins TRBV7-3 to TRBJ2-3, with 8 bases aligning to TRBD1. The CDR3 coding sequence is TGTGCCAGCAGCCGCAGAGGGGGGACAGGAACAGATACGCAGTATTTT. Its translation is CASSRRGGTGTDTQYF.